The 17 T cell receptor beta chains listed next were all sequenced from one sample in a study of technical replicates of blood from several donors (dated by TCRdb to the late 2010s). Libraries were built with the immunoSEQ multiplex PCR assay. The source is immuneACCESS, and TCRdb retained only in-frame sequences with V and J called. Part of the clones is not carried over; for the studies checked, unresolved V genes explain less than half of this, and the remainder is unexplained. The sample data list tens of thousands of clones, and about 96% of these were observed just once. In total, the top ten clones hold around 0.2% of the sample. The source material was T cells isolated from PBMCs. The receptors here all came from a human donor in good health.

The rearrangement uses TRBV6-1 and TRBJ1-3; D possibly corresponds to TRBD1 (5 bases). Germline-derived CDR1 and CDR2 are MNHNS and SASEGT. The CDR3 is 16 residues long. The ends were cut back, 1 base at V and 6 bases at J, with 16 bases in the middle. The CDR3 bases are TGTGCCAGCAGTGAAGGTTGGGGCTTTCGTCTAAACACCATATATTTT. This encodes CASSEGWGFRLNTIYF.

The CDR3 region is CASSLGKVLGGKITEAFF. The CDR3 bases are TGTGCCAGCAGCTTAGGTAAAGTATTAGGGGGCAAGATTACTGAAGCTTTCTTT. The chain employs TRBV11-2 and TRBJ1-1; 7 positions match TRBD1. V was pared by 1 base and J by 5 bases, with 16 bases of the junction left unmatched. The CDR3 consists of 18 residues. Germline loops: CDR1 SGHAT, CDR2 FQNNGV.

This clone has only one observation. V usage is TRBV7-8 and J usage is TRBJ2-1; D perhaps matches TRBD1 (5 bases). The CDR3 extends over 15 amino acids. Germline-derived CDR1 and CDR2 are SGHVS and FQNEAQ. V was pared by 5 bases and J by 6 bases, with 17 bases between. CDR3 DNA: TGTGCCAGCAGCCCGACCTTGGGGCCCATCAATGAGCAGTTCTTC. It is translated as CASSPTLGPINEQFF.

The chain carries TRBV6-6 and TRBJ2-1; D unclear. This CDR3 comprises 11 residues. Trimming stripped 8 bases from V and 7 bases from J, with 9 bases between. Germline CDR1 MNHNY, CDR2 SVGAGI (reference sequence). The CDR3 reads CASSTQNEQFF. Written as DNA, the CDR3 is TGTGCCAGCTCCACCCAGAATGAGCAGTTCTTC.

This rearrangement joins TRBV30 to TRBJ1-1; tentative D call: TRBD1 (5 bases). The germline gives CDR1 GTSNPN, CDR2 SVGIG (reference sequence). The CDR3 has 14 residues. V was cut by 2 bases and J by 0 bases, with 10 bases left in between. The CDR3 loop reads CAWSTGLLNTEAFF. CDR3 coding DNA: TGTGCCTGGAGTACGGGACTTCTGAACACTGAAGCTTTCTTT. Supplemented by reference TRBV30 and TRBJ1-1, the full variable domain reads SQTIHQWPATLVQPVGSPLSLECTVEGTSNPNLYWYRQAAGRGLQLLFYSVGIGQISSEVPQNLSASRPQDRQFILSSKKLLLSDSGFYLCAWSTGLLNTEAFFGQGTRLTVV.

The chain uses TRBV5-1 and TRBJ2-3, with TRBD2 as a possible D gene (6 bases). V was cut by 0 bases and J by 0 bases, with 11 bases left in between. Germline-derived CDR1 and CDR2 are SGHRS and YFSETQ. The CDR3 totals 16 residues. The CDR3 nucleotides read TGCGCCAGCAGCTTGGAATGGAGGGGAAGCACAGATACGCAGTATTTT. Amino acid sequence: CASSLEWRGSTDTQYF.

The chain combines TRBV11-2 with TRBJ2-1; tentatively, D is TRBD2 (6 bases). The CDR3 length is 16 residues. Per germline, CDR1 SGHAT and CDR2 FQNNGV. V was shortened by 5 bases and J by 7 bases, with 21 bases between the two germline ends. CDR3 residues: CASSLLPPGLRNEQFF. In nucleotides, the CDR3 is TGTGCCAGCAGCCTCCTCCCCCCGGGACTGAGAAATGAGCAGTTCTTC.

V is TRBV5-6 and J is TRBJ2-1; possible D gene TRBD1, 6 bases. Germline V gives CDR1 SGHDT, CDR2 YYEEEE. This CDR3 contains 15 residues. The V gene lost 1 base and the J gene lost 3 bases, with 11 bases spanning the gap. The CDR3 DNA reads TGTGCCAGCAGCTTGAGCGGACAGCTCTACAATGAGCAGTTCTTC. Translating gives CASSLSGQLYNEQFF. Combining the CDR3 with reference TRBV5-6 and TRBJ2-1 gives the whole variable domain DAGVTQSPTHLIKTRGQQVTLRCSPKSGHDTVSWYQQALGQGPQFIFQYYEEEERQRGNFPDRFSGHQFPNYSSELNVNALLLGDSALYLCASSLSGQLYNEQFFGPGTRLTVL.

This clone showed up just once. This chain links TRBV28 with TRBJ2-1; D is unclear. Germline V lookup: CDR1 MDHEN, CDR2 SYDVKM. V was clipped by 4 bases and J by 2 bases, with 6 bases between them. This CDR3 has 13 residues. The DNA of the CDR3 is TGTGCCAGCAGTTCTACAGCCTACAATGAGCAGTTCTTC. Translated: CASSSTAYNEQFF.

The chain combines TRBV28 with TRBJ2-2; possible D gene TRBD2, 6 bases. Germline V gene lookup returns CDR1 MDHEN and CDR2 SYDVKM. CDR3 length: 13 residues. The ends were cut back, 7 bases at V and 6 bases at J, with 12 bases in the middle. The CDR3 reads CASKKRAAGELFF. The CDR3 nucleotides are TGTGCCAGCAAAAAGCGGGCGGCCGGGGAGCTGTTTTTT.

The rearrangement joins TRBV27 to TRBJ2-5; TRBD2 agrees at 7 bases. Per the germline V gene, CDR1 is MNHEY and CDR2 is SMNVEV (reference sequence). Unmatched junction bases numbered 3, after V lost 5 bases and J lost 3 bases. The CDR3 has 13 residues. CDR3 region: CASSGGGEETQYF. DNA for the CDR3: TGTGCCAGCAGTGGGGGGGGAGAAGAGACCCAGTACTTC.

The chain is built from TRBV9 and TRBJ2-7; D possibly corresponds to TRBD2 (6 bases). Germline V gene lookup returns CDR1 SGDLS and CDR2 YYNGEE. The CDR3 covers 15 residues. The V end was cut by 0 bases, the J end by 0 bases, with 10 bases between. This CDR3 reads CASSVGSGSSYEQYF. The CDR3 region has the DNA TGTGCCAGCAGCGTAGGTAGCGGAAGCTCCTACGAGCAGTACTTC. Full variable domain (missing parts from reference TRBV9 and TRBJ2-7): DSGVTQTPKHLITATGQRVTLRCSPRSGDLSVYWYQQSLDQGLQFLIQYYNGEERAKGNILERFSAQQFPDLHSELNLSSLELGDSALYFCASSVGSGSSYEQYFGPGTRLTVT.

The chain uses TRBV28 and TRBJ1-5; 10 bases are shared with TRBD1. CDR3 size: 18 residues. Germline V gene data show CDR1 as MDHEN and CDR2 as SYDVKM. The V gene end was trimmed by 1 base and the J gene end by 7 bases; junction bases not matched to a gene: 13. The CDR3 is CASSLYGPGQGKRQPQHF. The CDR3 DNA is TGTGCCAGCAGTTTATATGGTCCGGGACAGGGGAAAAGACAGCCCCAGCATTTT.

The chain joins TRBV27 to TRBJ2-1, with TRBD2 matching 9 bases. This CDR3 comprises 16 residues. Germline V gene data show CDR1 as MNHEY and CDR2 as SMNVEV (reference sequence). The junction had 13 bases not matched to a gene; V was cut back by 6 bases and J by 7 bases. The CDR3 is CASSSPGTSTVNEQFF. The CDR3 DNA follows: TGTGCCAGCAGCTCCCCCGGGACTAGCACGGTTAATGAGCAGTTCTTC.

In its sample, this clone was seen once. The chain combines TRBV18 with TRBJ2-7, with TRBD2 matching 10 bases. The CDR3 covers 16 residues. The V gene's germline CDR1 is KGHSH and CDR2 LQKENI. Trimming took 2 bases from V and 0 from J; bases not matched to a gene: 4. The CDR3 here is CASSPGLAGDSYEQYF. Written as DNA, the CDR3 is TGTGCCAGCTCACCAGGGCTAGCGGGAGACTCCTACGAGCAGTACTTC.

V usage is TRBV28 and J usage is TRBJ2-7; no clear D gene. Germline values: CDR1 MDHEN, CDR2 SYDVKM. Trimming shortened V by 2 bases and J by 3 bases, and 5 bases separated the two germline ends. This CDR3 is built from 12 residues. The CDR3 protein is CASSLQVYEQYF. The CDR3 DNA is TGTGCCAGCAGTTTACAGGTCTACGAGCAGTACTTC.

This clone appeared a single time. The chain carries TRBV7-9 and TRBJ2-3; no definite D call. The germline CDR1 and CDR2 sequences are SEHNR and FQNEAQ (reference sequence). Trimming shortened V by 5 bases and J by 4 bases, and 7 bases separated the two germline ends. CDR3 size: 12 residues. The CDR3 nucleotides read TGTGCCAGCAGCCCCTTCGCAGATACGCAGTATTTT. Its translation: CASSPFADTQYF.